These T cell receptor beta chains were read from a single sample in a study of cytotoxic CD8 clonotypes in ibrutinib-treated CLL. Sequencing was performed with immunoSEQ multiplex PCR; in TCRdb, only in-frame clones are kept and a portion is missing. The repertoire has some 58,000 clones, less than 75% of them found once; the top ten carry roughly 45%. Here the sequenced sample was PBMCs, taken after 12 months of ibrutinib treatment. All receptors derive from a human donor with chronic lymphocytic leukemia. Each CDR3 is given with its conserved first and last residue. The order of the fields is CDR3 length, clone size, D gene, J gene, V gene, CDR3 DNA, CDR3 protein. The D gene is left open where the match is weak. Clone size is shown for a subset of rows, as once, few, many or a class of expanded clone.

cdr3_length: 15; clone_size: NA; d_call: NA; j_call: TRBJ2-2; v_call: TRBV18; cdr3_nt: TGTGCCAGCTCTGAGGCTGGACAGTGGACCGGGGAGCTGTTTTTT; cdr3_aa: CASSEAGQWTGELFF
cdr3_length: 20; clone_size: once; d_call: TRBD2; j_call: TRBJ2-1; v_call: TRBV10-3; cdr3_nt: TGTGCCATCAGTGAGTCGGCCCCGGGGTCGACTAGCGGGCCGTACAATGAGCAGTTCTTC; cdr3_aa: CAISESAPGSTSGPYNEQFF
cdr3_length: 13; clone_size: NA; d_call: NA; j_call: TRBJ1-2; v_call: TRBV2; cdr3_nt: TGTGCCAGCAGTCCGCAGGGGAGATATGGCTACACCTTC; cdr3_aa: CASSPQGRYGYTF
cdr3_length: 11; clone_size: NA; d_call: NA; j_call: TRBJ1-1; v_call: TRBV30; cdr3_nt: TGTGCCTGGAGCCGACGGGGGGAAGCTTTCTTT; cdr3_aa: CAWSRRGEAFF
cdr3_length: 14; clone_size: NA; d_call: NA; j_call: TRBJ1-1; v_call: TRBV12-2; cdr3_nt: TGTGCAAGTCGCTCTCCCGACAGCCGAGTTGAAGCTTTCTTT; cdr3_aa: CASRSPDSRVEAFF
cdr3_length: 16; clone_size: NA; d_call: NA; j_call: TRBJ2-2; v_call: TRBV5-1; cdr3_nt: TGCGCCAGCAGCTCGGCCTCCCTATCGAACACCGGGGAGCTGTTTTTT; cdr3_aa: CASSSASLSNTGELFF
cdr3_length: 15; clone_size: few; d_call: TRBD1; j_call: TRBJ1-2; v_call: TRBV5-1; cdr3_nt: TGCGCCAGCAGCTACAGGGGGACGACTAACTATGGCTACACCTTC; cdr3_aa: CASSYRGTTNYGYTF
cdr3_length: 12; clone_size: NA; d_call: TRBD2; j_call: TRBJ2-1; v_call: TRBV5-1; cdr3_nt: TGCGCCAGCAGCTTGGTCACTAGCGGGCAGTTCTTC; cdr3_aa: CASSLVTSGQFF
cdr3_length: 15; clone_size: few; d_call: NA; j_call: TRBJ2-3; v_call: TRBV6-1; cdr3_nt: TGTGCCAGCAGTGCGGCAGGGGGGAGCACAGATACGCAGTATTTT; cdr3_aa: CASSAAGGSTDTQYF
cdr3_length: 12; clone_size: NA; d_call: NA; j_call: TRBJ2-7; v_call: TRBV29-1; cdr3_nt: TGCAGCGTCGCGGACGGTTCCTACGAGCAGTACTTC; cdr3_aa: CSVADGSYEQYF
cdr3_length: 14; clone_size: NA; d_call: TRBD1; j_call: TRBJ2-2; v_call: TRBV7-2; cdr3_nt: TGTGCCAGCAGCCCCGACAGGGGAGGCGGGGAGCTGTTTTTT; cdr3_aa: CASSPDRGGGELFF
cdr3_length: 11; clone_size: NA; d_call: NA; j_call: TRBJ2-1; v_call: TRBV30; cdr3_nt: TGTGCCTGGAGTTTCTACAATGAGCAGTTCTTC; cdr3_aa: CAWSFYNEQFF
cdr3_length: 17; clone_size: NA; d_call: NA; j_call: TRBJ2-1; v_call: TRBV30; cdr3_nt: TGTGCCTGGAGTGTGACACGACAGGGCGGGAATTACAATGAGCAGTTCTTC; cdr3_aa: CAWSVTRQGGNYNEQFF
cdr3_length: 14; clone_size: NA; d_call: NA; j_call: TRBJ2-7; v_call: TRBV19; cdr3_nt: TGTGCCAGTAGTATCTCAGGGAAACCCTACGAGCAGTACTTC; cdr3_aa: CASSISGKPYEQYF
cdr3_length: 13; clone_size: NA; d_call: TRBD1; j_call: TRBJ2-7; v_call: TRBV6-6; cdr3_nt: TGTGCCAGCAGTCCAGACAGGGGCTACGAGCAGTACTTC; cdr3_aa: CASSPDRGYEQYF
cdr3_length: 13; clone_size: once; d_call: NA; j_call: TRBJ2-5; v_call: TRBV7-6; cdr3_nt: TGTGCCAGCAGCCCGACTAGAGTGGAGACCCAGTACTTC; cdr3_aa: CASSPTRVETQYF
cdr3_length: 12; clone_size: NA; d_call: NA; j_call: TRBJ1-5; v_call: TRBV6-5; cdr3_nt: TGTGCCAGCAGTGAAGGGGTTCTGCCCCAGCATTTT; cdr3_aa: CASSEGVLPQHF
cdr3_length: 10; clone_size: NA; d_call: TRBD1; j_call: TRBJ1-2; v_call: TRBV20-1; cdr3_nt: TGCAGTGCTAGACTGACAGGGGGTACCTTC; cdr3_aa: CSARLTGGTF
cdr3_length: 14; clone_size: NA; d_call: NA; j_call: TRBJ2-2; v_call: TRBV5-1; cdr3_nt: TGCGCCAGCAGCCCCTTTCGGTGGACCGGGGAGCTGTTTTTT; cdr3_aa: CASSPFRWTGELFF
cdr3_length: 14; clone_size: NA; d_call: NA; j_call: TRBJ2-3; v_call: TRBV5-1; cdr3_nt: TGCGCCAGCAGCCCCGGGCAGACCACAGATACGCAGTATTTT; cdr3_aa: CASSPGQTTDTQYF
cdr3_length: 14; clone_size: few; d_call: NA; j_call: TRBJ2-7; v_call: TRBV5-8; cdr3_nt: TGTGCCAGCAGCCCTGGACCCGGAACCCCCGAGCAGTACTTC; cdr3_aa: CASSPGPGTPEQYF
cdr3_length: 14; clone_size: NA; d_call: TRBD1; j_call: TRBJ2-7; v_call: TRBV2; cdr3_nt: TGTGCCAGCAGTGTGGACAGGGGGCCCTACGAGCAGTACTTC; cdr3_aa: CASSVDRGPYEQYF
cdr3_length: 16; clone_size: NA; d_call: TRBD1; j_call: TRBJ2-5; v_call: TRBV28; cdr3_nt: TGTGCCAGCAGTTTGGAGGGGACAGGGCGACAAGAGACCCAGTACTTC; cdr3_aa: CASSLEGTGRQETQYF
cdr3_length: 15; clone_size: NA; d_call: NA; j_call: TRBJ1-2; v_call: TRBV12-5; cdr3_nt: TGTGCTAGTGGTTTGGAAGCAGGGAGCAACTATGGCTACACCTTC; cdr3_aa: CASGLEAGSNYGYTF
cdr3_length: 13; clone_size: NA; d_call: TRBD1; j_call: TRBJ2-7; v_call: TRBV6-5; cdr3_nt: TGTGCCAGCAGTTACACGACAGGGCGGGAGCAGTACTTC; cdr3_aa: CASSYTTGREQYF
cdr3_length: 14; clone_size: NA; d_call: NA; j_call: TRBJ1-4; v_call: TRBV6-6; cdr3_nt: TGTGCCAGCAGTTATTGGACCGGAGAAGAAAAACTGTTTTTT; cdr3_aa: CASSYWTGEEKLFF
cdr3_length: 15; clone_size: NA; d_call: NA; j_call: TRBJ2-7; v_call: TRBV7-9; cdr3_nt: TGTGCCAGCAGCTTAGATAGCGGATTCTCCTACGAGCAGTACTTC; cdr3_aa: CASSLDSGFSYEQYF
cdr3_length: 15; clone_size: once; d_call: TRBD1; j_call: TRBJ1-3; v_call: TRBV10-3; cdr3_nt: TGTGCCATCAACCCGGGACAGAGCTCTGGAAACACCATATATTTT; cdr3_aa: CAINPGQSSGNTIYF
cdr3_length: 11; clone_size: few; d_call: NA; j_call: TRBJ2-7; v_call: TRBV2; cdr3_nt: TGTGCCAGCATGCAGGGTTACGAGCAGTACTTC; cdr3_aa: CASMQGYEQYF
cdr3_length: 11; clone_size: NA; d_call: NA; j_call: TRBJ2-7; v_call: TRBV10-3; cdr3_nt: TGTGCCATCAGGAACACTTACGAGCAGTACTTC; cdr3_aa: CAIRNTYEQYF
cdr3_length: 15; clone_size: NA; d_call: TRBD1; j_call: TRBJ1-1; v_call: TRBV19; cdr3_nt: TGTGCCAGTAGTATCGGGACAGGGTTGAACACTGAAGCTTTCTTT; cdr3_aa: CASSIGTGLNTEAFF
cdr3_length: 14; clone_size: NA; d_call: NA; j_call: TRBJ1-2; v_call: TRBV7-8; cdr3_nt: TGTGCCAGCAGCTTAGATGAGGGGTCGTTCGGCTACACCTTC; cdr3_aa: CASSLDEGSFGYTF
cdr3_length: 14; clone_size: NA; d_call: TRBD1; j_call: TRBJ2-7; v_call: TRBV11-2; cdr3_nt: TGTGCCAGCAGCTTAGCCAGGGGGCACTACGAGCAGTACTTC; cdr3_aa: CASSLARGHYEQYF
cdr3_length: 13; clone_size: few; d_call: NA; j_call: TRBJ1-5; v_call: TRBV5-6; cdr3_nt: TGTGCCAGCAGCTTTCAGGGGATCCAGCCCCAGCATTTT; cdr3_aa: CASSFQGIQPQHF
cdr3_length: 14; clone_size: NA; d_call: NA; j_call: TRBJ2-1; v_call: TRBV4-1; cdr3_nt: TGCGCCAGCAGCCAAGAAGGCAGGGTTGGTGAGCAGTTCTTC; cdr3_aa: CASSQEGRVGEQFF
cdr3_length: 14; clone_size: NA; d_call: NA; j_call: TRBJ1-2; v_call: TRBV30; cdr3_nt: TGTGCCTGGACGGTTGGCCGCCGTAACTATGGCTACACCTTC; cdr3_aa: CAWTVGRRNYGYTF
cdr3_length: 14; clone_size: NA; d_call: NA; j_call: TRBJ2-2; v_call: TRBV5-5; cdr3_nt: TGTGCCAGCAGCGAGGTACCCTCGACCGGGGAGCTGTTTTTT; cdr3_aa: CASSEVPSTGELFF
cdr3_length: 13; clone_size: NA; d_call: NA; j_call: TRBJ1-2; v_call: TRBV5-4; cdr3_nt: TGTGCCAGCAGCTTGGACAGCAACTATGGCTACACCTTC; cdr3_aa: CASSLDSNYGYTF
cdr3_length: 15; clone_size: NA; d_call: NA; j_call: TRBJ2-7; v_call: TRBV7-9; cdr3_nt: TGTGCCAGCAGCCTCCCCCTAAACAGCCCCTACGAGCAGTACTTC; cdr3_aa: CASSLPLNSPYEQYF
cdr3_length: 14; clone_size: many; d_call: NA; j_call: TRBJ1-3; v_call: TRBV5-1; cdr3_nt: TGCGCCAGCAGCCGTCAAGGCTCTGGAAACACCATATATTTT; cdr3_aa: CASSRQGSGNTIYF
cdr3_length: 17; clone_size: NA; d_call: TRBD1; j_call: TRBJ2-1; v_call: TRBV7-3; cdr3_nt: TGTGCCAGCAGCTTAACGGGAGGCAGGGGGCTGCTGAATGAGCAGTTCTTC; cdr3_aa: CASSLTGGRGLLNEQFF
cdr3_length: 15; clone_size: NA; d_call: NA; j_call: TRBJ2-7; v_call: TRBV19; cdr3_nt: TGTGCCAGTAGTGCGAGAACGGGACAATCCTACGAGCAGTACTTC; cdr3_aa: CASSARTGQSYEQYF